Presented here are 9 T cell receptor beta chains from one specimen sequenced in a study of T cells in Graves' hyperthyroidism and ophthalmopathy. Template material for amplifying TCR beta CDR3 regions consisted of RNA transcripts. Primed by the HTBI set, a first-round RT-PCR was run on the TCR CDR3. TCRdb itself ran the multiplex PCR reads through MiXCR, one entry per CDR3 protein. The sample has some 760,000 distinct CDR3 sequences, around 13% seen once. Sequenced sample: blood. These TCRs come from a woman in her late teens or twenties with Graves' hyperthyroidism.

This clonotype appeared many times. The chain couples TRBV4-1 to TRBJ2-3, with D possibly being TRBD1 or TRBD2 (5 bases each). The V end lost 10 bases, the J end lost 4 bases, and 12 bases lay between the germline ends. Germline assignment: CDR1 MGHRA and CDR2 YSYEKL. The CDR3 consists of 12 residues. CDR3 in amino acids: CATQGVSDTQYF. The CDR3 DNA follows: TGCGCCACTCAGGGAGTATCAGATACGCAGTATTTT.

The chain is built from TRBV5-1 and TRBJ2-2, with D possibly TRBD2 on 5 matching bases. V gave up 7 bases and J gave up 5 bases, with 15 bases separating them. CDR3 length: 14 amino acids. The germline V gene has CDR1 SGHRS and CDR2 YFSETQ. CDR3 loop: CASGNGVGTGELFF. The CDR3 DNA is TGCGCCAGCGGGAACGGGGTAGGAACCGGGGAGCTGTTTTTT.

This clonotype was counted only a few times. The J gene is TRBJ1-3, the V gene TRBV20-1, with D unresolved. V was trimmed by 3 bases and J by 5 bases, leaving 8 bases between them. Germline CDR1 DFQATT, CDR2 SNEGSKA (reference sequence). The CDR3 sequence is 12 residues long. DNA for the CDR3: TGCAGTGCTAGTTTGGTCCGAAACACCATATATTTT. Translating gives CSASLVRNTIYF.

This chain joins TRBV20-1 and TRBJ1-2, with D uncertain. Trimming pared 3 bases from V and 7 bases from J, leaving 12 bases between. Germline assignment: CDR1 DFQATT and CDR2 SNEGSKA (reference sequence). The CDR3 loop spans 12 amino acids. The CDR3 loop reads CSASRTVPGYTF. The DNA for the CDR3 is TGCAGTGCTAGTCGTACAGTTCCTGGCTACACCTTC.

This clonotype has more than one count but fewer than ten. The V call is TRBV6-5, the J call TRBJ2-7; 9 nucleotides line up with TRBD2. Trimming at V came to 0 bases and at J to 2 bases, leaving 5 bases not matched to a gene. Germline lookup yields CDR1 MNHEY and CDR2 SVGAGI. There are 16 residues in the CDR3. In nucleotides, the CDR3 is TGTGCCAGCAGTTACTCCTATAGCGGGAGCCCCTACGAGCAGTACTTC. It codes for CASSYSYSGSPYEQYF.

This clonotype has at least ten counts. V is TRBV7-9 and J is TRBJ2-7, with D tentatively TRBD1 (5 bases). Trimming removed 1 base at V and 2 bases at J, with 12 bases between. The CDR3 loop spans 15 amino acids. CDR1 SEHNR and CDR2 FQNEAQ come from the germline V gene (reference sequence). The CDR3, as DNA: TGTGCCAGCAGCTTAGGTTTCGACAGCACCTACGAGCAGTACTTC. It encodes CASSLGFDSTYEQYF.

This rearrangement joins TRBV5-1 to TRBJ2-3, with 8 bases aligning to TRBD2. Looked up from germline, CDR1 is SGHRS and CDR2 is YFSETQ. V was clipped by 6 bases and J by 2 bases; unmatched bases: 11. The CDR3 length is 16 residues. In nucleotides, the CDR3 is TGCGCCAGCAATGACGGGGGGGCCCCAACCACAGATACGCAGTATTTT. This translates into CASNDGGAPTTDTQYF.

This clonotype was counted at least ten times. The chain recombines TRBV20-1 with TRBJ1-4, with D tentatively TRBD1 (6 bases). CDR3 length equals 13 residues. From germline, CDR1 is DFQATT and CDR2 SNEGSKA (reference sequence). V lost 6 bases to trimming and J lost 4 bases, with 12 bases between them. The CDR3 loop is CSARTALNEKLFF. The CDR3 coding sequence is TGCAGTGCCCGGACAGCCCTTAATGAAAAACTGTTTTTT.

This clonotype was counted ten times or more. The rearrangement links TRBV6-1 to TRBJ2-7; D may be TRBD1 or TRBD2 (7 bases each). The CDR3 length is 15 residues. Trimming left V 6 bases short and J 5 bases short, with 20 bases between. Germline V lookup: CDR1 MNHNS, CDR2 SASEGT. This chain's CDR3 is CASRDMKQGRDEQYF. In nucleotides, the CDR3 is TGTGCCAGCAGGGATATGAAACAGGGGAGGGACGAGCAGTACTTC.